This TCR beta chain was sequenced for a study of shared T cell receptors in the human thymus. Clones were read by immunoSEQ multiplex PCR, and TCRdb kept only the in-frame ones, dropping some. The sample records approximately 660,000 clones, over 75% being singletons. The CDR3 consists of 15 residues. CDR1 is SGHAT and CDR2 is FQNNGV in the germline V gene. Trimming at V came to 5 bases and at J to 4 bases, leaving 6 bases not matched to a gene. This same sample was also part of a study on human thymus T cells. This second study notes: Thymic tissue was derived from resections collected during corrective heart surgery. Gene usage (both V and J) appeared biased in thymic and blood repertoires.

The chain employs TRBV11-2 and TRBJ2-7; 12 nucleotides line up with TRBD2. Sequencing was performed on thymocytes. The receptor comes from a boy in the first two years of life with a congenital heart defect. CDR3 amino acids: CASSLTSGRGYEQYF. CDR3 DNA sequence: TGTGCCAGCAGCCTGACTAGCGGGAGAGGGTACGAGCAGTACTTC. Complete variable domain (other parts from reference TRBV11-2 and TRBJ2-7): EAGVAQSPRYKIIEKRQSVAFWCNPISGHATLYWYQQILGQGPKLLIQFQNNGVVDDSQLPKDRFSAERLKGVDSTLKIQPAKLEDSAVYLCASSLTSGRGYEQYFGPGTRLTVT.